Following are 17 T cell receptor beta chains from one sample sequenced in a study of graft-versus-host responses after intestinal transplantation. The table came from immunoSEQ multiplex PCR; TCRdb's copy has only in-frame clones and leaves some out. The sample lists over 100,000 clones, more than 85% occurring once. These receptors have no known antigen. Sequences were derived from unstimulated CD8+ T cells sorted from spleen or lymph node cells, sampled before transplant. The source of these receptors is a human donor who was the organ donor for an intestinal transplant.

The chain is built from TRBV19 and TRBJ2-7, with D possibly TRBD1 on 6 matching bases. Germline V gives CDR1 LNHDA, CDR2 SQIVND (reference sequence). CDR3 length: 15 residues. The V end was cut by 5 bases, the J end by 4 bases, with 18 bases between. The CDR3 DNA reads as TGTGCCAGTAGTGTGGAGGACAGACAAACTTACGAGCAGTACTTC. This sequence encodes CASSVEDRQTYEQYF.

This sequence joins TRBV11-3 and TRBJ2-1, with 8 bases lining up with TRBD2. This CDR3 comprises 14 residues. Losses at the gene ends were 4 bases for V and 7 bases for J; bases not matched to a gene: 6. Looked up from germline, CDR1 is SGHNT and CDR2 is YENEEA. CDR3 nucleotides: TGTGCCAGCAGCTCCGAGCCTAGCGGGAATGAGCAGTTCTTC. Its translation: CASSSEPSGNEQFF. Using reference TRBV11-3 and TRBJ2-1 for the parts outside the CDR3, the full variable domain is EAGVVQSPRYKIIEKKQPVAFWCNPISGHNTLYWYLQNLGQGPELLIRYENEEAVDDSQLPKDRFSAERLKGVDSTLKIQPAELGDSAVYLCASSSEPSGNEQFFGPGTRLTVL.

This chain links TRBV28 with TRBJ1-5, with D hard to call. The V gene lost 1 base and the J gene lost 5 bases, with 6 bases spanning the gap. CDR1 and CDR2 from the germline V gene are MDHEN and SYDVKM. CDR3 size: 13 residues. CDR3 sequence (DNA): TGTGCCAGCAGTTTATTTGGGGATCAGCCCCAGCATTTT. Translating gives CASSLFGDQPQHF. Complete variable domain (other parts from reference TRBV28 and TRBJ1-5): DVKVTQSSRYLVKRTGEKVFLECVQDMDHENMFWYRQDPGLGLRLIYFSYDVKMKEKGDIPEGYSVSREKKERFSLILESASTNQTSMYLCASSLFGDQPQHFGDGTRLSIL.

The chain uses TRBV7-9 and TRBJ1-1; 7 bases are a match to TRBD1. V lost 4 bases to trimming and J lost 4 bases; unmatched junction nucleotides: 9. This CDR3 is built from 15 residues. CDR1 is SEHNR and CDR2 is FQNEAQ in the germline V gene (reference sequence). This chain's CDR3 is CASSWAGTAGTEAFF. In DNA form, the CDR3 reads TGTGCCAGCAGCTGGGCCGGGACAGCAGGCACTGAAGCTTTCTTT.

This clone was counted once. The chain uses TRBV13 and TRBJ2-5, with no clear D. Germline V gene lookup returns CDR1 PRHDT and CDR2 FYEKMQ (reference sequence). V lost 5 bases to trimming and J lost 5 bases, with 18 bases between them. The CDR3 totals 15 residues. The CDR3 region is CASSHHQGEVETQYF. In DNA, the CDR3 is TGTGCCAGCAGCCACCACCAAGGCGAGGTCGAGACCCAGTACTTC.

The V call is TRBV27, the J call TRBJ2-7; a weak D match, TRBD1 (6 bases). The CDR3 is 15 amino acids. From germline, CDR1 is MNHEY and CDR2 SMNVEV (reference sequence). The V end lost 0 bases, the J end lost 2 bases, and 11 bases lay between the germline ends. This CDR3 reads CASSLSPDSPYEQYF. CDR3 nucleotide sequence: TGTGCCAGCAGTTTATCTCCGGACAGTCCCTACGAGCAGTACTTC.

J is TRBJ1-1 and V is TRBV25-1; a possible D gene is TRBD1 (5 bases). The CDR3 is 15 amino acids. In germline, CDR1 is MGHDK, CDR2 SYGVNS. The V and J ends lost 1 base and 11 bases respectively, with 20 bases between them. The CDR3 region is CASSEWWQGSFEAFF. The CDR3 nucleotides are TGTGCCAGCAGTGAATGGTGGCAGGGTTCTTTTGAGGCTTTCTTT.

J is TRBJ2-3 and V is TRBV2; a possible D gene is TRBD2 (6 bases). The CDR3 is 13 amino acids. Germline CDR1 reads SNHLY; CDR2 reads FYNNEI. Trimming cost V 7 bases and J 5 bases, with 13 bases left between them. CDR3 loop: CASTTGLLDTQYF. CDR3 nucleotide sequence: TGTGCCAGCACCACGGGACTTTTAGATACGCAGTATTTT.

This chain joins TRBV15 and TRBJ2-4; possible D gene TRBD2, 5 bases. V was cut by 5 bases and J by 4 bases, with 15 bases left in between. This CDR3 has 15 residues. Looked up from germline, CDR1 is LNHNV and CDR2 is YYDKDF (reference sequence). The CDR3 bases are TGTGCCACCAGCGCCATCCGATCGGGAAAAAACATTCAGTACTTC. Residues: CATSAIRSGKNIQYF.

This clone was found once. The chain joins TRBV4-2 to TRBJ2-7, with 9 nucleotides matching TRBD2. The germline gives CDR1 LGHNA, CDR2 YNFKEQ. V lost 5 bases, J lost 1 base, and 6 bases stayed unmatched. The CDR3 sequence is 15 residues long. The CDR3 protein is CASSFTTSGSYEQYF. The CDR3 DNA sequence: TGTGCCAGCAGCTTCACGACTAGCGGATCCTACGAGCAGTACTTC.

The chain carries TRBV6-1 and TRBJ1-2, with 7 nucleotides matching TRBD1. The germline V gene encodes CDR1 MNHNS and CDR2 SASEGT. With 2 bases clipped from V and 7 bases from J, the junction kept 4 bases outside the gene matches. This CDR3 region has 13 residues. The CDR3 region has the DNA TGTGCCAGCAGTGAACCGACAGGGAGTGGCTACACCTTC. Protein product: CASSEPTGSGYTF.

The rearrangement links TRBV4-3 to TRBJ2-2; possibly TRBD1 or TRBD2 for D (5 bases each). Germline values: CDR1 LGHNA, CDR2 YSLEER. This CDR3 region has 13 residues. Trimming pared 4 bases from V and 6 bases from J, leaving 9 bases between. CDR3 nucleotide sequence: TGCGCCAGCAGCCCGGGACCCTCCGGGGAGCTGTTTTTT. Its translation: CASSPGPSGELFF.

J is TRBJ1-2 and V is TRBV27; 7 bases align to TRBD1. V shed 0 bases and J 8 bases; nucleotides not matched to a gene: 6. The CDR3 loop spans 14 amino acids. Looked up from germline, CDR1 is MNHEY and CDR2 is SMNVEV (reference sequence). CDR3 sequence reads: CASSLSPTGVGYTF. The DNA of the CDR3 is TGTGCCAGCAGTTTATCGCCTACAGGGGTCGGCTACACCTTC.

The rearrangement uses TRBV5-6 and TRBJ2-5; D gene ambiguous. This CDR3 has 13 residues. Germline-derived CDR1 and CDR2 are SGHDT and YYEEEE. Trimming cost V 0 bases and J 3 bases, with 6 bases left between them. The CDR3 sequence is CASSLVIEETQYF. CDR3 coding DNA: TGTGCCAGCAGCTTGGTCATCGAAGAGACCCAGTACTTC.

CDR3 coding DNA: TGTGCCAGCAGCCCAGGGACAGGGGTCGCTTTGAACACTGAAGCTTTCTTT. Its protein product is CASSPGTGVALNTEAFF. The chain joins TRBV7-9 to TRBJ1-1; 10 positions agree with TRBD1. The V gene end was trimmed by 5 bases and the J gene end by 0 bases; junction bases not matched to a gene: 9. Per the germline V gene, CDR1 is SEHNR and CDR2 is FQNEAQ (reference sequence). The CDR3 length is 17 residues.

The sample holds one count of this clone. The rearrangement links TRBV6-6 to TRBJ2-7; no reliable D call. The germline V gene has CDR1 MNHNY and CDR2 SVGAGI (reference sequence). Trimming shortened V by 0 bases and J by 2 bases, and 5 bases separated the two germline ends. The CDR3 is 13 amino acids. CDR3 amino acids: CASSYSRTYEQYF. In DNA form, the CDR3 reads TGTGCCAGCAGTTACTCCAGGACCTACGAGCAGTACTTC.

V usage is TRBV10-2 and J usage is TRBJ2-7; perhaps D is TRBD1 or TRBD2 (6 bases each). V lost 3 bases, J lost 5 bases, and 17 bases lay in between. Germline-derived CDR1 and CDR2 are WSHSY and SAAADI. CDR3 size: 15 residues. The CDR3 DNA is TGCGCCAGCAGTGATCCCTCTGGGGGCGGGAACGAGCAGTACTTC. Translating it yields CASSDPSGGGNEQYF.